One and the same sample provided the 11 T cell receptor beta chains below, sequenced in a study of blood T cell repertoires in COVID-19. Sequencing used immunoSEQ multiplex PCR; TCRdb keeps in-frame clones, though not all of them. The profile shows around 200,000 clones, 70% to 90% of them singletons. The source material was peripheral blood. Receptors were obtained from a human donor with active or convalescent COVID-19. The donor label of this sample is uncertain.

The rearrangement links TRBV28 to TRBJ1-4; 9 bases line up with TRBD1. This CDR3 region has 14 residues. Germline V gene lookup returns CDR1 MDHEN and CDR2 SYDVKM. V trimming: 6 bases; J trimming: 8 bases; junction bases outside the gene matches: 7. The CDR3 sequence: CASSLRDRDEKLFF. Written as DNA, the CDR3 is TGTGCCAGCAGCTTAAGGGACAGGGACGAAAAACTGTTTTTT.

The chain is built from TRBV10-1 and TRBJ2-1; TRBD2 might be the D (6 bases). Per the germline V gene, CDR1 is WNHNN and CDR2 is SYGVQD (reference sequence). The CDR3 has 15 amino acids. V lost 2 bases, J lost 5 bases, and 13 bases lay in between. The CDR3 spells CASSEKRRVNNEQFF. For the CDR3, the DNA is TGCGCCAGCAGTGAGAAAAGGAGGGTAAACAATGAGCAGTTCTTC.

This rearrangement joins TRBV15 to TRBJ1-1, with no clear D. The germline V gene has CDR1 LNHNV and CDR2 YYDKDF (reference sequence). Between the trimmed V and J ends, which lost 0 bases and 1 base, there was a span of 15 bases. The CDR3 loop spans 17 amino acids. CDR3 in amino acids: CATSRDLPLAGNTEAFF. The CDR3 DNA sequence: TGTGCCACCAGCAGAGATCTCCCACTCGCGGGGAACACTGAAGCTTTCTTT.

Here the CDR3 reads CASSLQQGAREKLFF. CDR3 DNA sequence: TGTGCCAGCAGCCTTCAACAGGGGGCGAGAGAAAAACTGTTTTTT. The chain joins TRBV7-9 to TRBJ1-4; 9 positions agree with TRBD1. CDR3 size: 15 residues. Trimming took 5 bases from V and 8 from J; bases not matched to a gene: 9. Germline loops: CDR1 SEHNR, CDR2 FQNEAQ (reference sequence).

This clone was seen a single time. The chain uses TRBV28 and TRBJ2-5; D perhaps matches TRBD2 (6 bases). CDR3 size: 13 residues. Deletions cut 6 bases from V and 4 bases from J, with 12 bases between. CDR1 and CDR2 (germline): MDHEN, SYDVKM. The CDR3 region is CASRAGLGETQYF. In DNA, the CDR3 is TGTGCCAGCAGGGCGGGGTTGGGAGAGACCCAGTACTTC. The full variable domain, completed using reference TRBV28 and TRBJ2-5, is DVKVTQSSRYLVKRTGEKVFLECVQDMDHENMFWYRQDPGLGLRLIYFSYDVKMKEKGDIPEGYSVSREKKERFSLILESASTNQTSMYLCASRAGLGETQYFGPGTRLLVL.

The rearrangement links TRBV4-2 to TRBJ1-2; weak D call: TRBD1 (6 bases). The CDR3 covers 14 residues. Germline-derived CDR1 and CDR2 are LGHNA and YNFKEQ. Trimming took off 0 bases at V and 3 bases at J, with 8 bases between the two ends. The CDR3 loop reads CASSQERTDYGYTF. Written as DNA, the CDR3 is TGTGCCAGCAGCCAAGAGAGGACAGACTATGGCTACACCTTC.

This clone appeared a few times. V and J are TRBV5-4 and TRBJ2-1, with 7 nucleotides matching TRBD1. The CDR3 runs 12 residues. Trimming removed 3 bases from V and 12 bases from J; junction bases left unmatched: 6. CDR1 is SGHNT and CDR2 is YYREEE in the germline V gene (reference sequence). The CDR3 protein is CASSSPGGWQFF. DNA for the CDR3: TGTGCCAGCAGCTCCCCAGGGGGTTGGCAGTTCTTC.

This clone was observed a single time. This sequence joins TRBV30 and TRBJ1-4; D is unclear. V shed 3 bases and J shed 4 bases, with 6 bases lying between them. The CDR3 extends over 12 amino acids. In germline, CDR1 is GTSNPN, CDR2 SVGIG (reference sequence). The DNA for the CDR3 is TGTGCCTGGAGCAGGCTTAATGAAAAACTGTTTTTT. Its protein is CAWSRLNEKLFF.

The chain employs TRBV19 and TRBJ1-5; maybe TRBD1 (6 bases). V was clipped by 9 bases and J by 1 base, with 19 bases between them. Germline values: CDR1 LNHDA, CDR2 SQIVND (reference sequence). The CDR3 has 16 amino acids. CDR3 nucleotide sequence: TGTGCCAGCGTTACCAGGGGCCGGAAGAGCAATCAGCCCCAGCATTTT. The encoded protein is CASVTRGRKSNQPQHF.

The genes are TRBV29-1 and TRBJ2-4, with 8 bases aligning to TRBD2. J lost 0 bases, V lost 5 bases, and 6 bases had no gene match. This CDR3 region has 15 residues. Germline V lookup: CDR1 SQVTM, CDR2 ANQGSEA. As DNA, the CDR3 is TGCAGCGTTCGCGGGGGGTCTCTAGCCAAAAACATTCAGTACTTC. Protein sequence: CSVRGGSLAKNIQYF.

The V and J genes are TRBV11-2 and TRBJ1-3, with TRBD1 identical over 7 bases. CDR1 SGHAT and CDR2 FQNNGV come from the germline V gene. The CDR3 extends over 17 amino acids. J was trimmed by 4 bases and V by 3 bases; bases with no gene match: 12. The CDR3 DNA reads TGTGCCAGCAGCTTGAGAATCAGGGGGGCGAAGGGAAACACCATATATTTT. Translating it yields CASSLRIRGAKGNTIYF.